This TCR beta chain was sequenced in a study of shared clonotypes between healthy human individuals. Study background: The plates for each donor numbered three CD4 naive, three CD4 memory, two CD8 naive and one CD8 memory.

Germline CDR1 is SGDLS and CDR2 is YYNGEE. The CDR3 totals 13 residues. The ends were cut back, 4 bases at V and 4 bases at J, with 12 bases in the middle. With regard to this clone: The antigen is undetermined.

Sequencing used immunoSEQ multiplex PCR; TCRdb keeps in-frame clones, though not all of them. This repertoire shows some 2 million clones, approximately 94% found once; its top ten account for approximately 1.2%. General study results and limits: Depth of sequencing was expected to influence donor clonotype sharing. The generation probabilities recorded for non-shared clonotypes fell below those of clonotypes shared by all four donors.

Cells designated naive CD8 were CD45RO-negative and were positively selected for CCR7, with terminally differentiated effector memory CD45RA+ cells excluded. The material sequenced was naive CD8+ T cells sorted from blood. J is TRBJ2-7 and V is TRBV9; tentatively, D is TRBD2 (5 bases). The receptor was derived from a man aged 18 to 29 in good health. The CDR3 region is CASSSSPGYEQYF. CDR3 bases: TGTGCCAGCAGCTCATCGCCGGGGTACGAGCAGTACTTC.